The table lists the clone carrying this T cell receptor beta chain with a few counts. Generated by immunoSEQ multiplex PCR, the TCRdb table keeps only in-frame clones and is missing some. Found here are approximately 30,000 clones, about four fifths of them singletons; the top ten hold around 1.9%. Time point denoted: recipient sample about 28 days before transplant, after cytoreduction. These data are taken from a study of T cell clonotyping in hematopoietic cell transplantation. The V gene lost 2 bases and the J gene lost 8 bases, with 8 bases spanning the gap. CDR1 and CDR2 (germline): SGHRS, YFSETQ. The CDR3 has 12 residues.

The chain carries TRBV5-1 and TRBJ2-1, with D unclear. The starting material was peripheral blood mononuclear cells, obtained before stem cell transplant. The receptor's source is a man aged 40-50 years with acute myeloid leukemia. Some clones in this sample may be carry-over from other donors' samples. As DNA, the CDR3 is TGCGCCAGCAGCTTAACTACGGATGAGCAGTTCTTC. Translation: CASSLTTDEQFF.